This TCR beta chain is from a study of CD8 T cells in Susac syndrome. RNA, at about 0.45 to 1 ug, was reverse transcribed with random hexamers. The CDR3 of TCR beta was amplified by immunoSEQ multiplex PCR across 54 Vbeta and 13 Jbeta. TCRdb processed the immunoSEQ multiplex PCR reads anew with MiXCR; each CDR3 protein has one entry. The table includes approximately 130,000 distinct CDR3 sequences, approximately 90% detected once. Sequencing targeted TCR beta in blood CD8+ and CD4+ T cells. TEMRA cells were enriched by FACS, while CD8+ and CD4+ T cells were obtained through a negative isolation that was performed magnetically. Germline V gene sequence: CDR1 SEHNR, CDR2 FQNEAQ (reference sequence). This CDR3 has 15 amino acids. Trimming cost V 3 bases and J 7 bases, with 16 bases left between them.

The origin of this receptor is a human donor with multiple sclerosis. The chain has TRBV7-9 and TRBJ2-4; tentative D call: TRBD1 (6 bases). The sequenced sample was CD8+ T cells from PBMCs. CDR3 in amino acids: CASSLTMGAKNIQYF. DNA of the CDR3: TGTGCCAGCAGCTTGACGATGGGGGCGAAGAACATTCAGTACTTC.